This is a list of T cell receptor beta chains from one sample in a study of shared clonotypes between healthy human individuals. Method: immunoSEQ multiplex PCR; TCRdb's copy keeps in-frame clones and lacks some. Here the sample spans over a million clones, about 76% being singletons. The sequenced sample was memory CD4+ T cells sorted from blood. Source of these receptors: a man between 18 and 29 years old in good health. CDR3s include the opening cysteine and the closing phenylalanine or tryptophan. D genes are given only for firm matches. Clone size appears in some rows only: once, few, many, or a class for an expanded clone.

d_call,j_call,v_call,cdr3_length,clone_size,cdr3_aa,cdr3_nt
-,TRBJ2-4,TRBV6-1,14,once,CASSDRTAKNIQYF,TGTGCCAGCAGTGACAGGACAGCCAAAAACATTCAGTACTTC
TRBD2,TRBJ2-5,TRBV9,17,-,CASSVFGLAANQETQYF,TGTGCCAGCAGCGTGTTCGGACTAGCGGCAAACCAAGAGACCCAGTACTTC
-,TRBJ2-5,TRBV7-9,13,once,CASSLEGGETQYF,TGTGCCAGCAGCTTGGAGGGGGGCGAGACCCAGTACTTC
-,TRBJ1-1,TRBV18,13,-,CASSPNLGREAFF,TGTGCCAGCTCACCCAACTTGGGGAGAGAAGCTTTCTTT
TRBD2,TRBJ2-6,TRBV29-1,19,-,CSVPARGGRPSSGANVLTF,TGCAGCGTTCCCGCACGCGGGGGGCGCCCGAGCTCTGGGGCCAACGTCCTGACTTTC
TRBD1,TRBJ2-3,TRBV27,14,-,CASKGALSTDTQYF,TGTGCCAGCAAGGGGGCATTAAGCACAGATACGCAGTATTTT
TRBD2,TRBJ2-1,TRBV2,16,-,CASSGPTSGGSNEQFF,TGTGCCAGCAGTGGCCCGACTAGCGGGGGGTCAAATGAGCAGTTCTTC
-,TRBJ1-2,TRBV21-1,17,few,CASSKEGTENINYGYTF,TGTGCCAGCAGCAAAGAAGGGACCGAGAACATTAACTATGGCTACACCTTC
TRBD1,TRBJ2-5,TRBV19,14,-,CASSIGTGDETQYF,TGTGCCAGTAGTATAGGGACAGGAGATGAGACCCAGTACTTC
-,TRBJ1-1,TRBV6-5,11,-,CASRRGAEAFF,TGTGCCAGCAGACGGGGGGCTGAAGCTTTCTTT
-,TRBJ1-2,TRBV28,14,-,CASSSMDRVYGYTF,TGTGCCAGCAGCTCTATGGACAGAGTCTATGGCTACACCTTC
TRBD2,TRBJ2-5,TRBV2,17,-,CASSETSGRARGETQYF,TGTGCCAGCAGCGAAACTAGCGGGAGGGCCAGGGGAGAGACCCAGTACTTC
-,TRBJ2-1,TRBV30,12,-,CAWSYRGQEQFF,TGTGCCTGGTCTTATCGGGGCCAGGAGCAGTTCTTC
TRBD1,TRBJ1-5,TRBV5-1,16,-,CASSLGTGDGNQPQHF,TGCGCCAGCAGCTTGGGGACAGGGGACGGCAATCAGCCCCAGCATTTT
-,TRBJ2-3,TRBV5-4,15,few,CASSVTVGSTDTQYF,TGTGCCAGCAGCGTTACGGTGGGAAGCACAGATACGCAGTATTTT
TRBD1,TRBJ1-5,TRBV7-8,17,-,CASSRVRTGTSNQPQHF,TGTGCCAGCAGCCGTGTTAGGACAGGGACGAGCAATCAGCCCCAGCATTTT
-,TRBJ2-3,TRBV19,14,-,CASSERAGGDTQYF,TGTGCCAGTAGCGAGCGGGCGGGCGGAGATACGCAGTATTTT
-,TRBJ1-1,TRBV11-2,16,-,CASSTRTWSGNTEAFF,TGTGCCAGCAGCACCCGGACATGGAGCGGGAACACTGAAGCTTTCTTT
-,TRBJ1-5,TRBV27,15,-,CASSQGIYSNQPQHF,TGTGCCAGCAGCCAGGGGATTTATAGCAATCAGCCCCAGCATTTT
-,TRBJ1-4,TRBV18,13,-,CASQTTANEKLFF,TGTGCCAGCCAGACAACGGCCAATGAAAAACTGTTTTTT
TRBD1,TRBJ1-2,TRBV5-1,13,few,CASSTGQGAGYTF,TGCGCCAGCAGCACGGGACAGGGGGCTGGCTACACCTTC
TRBD1,TRBJ2-2,TRBV10-3,15,once,CAISRGQGGTGELFF,TGTGCCATCAGTCGGGGACAGGGGGGCACCGGGGAGCTGTTTTTT
-,TRBJ1-2,TRBV19,13,-,CASSTDIAVGYTF,TGTGCCAGTAGTACGGATATCGCGGTGGGCTACACCTTC
-,TRBJ1-4,TRBV9,14,-,CASSTSGGNEKLFF,TGTGCCAGCAGTACGTCCGGGGGAAATGAAAAACTGTTTTTT
-,TRBJ2-5,TRBV5-1,14,-,CASSSRGGMETQYF,TGCGCCAGCAGCTCGCGGGGCGGTATGGAGACCCAGTACTTC
-,TRBJ2-5,TRBV4-1,13,-,CASSRNEQETQYF,TGCGCCAGCAGCCGGAATGAGCAAGAGACCCAGTACTTC
-,TRBJ2-2,TRBV5-5,16,few,CASSLGPATNTGELFF,TGTGCCAGCAGCTTGGGACCCGCAACGAACACCGGGGAGCTGTTTTTT
-,TRBJ2-3,TRBV25-1,12,-,CASRGGTDTQYF,TGTGCCAGCAGGGGGGGCACAGATACGCAGTATTTT
-,TRBJ1-3,TRBV5-1,16,-,CASSQLDGSSGNTIYF,TGCGCCAGCAGCCAACTGGACGGAAGCTCTGGAAACACCATATATTTT
-,TRBJ2-6,TRBV4-1,16,-,CASSQVELRGANVLTF,TGCGCCAGCAGCCAAGTGGAACTGAGAGGGGCCAACGTCCTGACTTTC
TRBD2,TRBJ2-5,TRBV11-2,15,-,CASSLASGRRETQYF,TGTGCCAGCAGCTTAGCTAGCGGGAGGAGGGAGACCCAGTACTTC
-,TRBJ1-2,TRBV7-2,12,-,CASSYGVDGYTF,TGTGCCAGCAGCTATGGGGTGGATGGCTACACCTTC
TRBD1,TRBJ1-6,TRBV7-2,16,many,CASSSRGESYNSPLHF,TGTGCCAGCAGCTCCAGGGGGGAGTCCTATAATTCACCCCTCCACTTT
-,TRBJ2-7,TRBV7-2,15,once,CASSLGGRSVYEQYF,TGTGCCAGCAGCTTAGGGGGGCGGTCCGTCTACGAGCAGTACTTC
TRBD2,TRBJ2-7,TRBV11-3,16,-,CASSLTSGTKTYEQYF,TGTGCCAGCAGCTTAACTAGCGGGACCAAGACCTACGAGCAGTACTTC
-,TRBJ1-5,TRBV5-1,13,-,CASSLNVGQPQHF,TGCGCCAGCAGCTTGAACGTCGGCCAGCCCCAGCATTTT
TRBD1,TRBJ2-7,TRBV19,15,-,CASTRGQGELYEQYF,TGTGCCAGTACCAGAGGACAGGGGGAACTCTACGAGCAGTACTTC
-,TRBJ1-1,TRBV27,13,-,CASSLQMNTEAFF,TGTGCCAGCAGTTTACAGATGAACACTGAAGCTTTCTTT
TRBD1,TRBJ1-3,TRBV5-1,17,-,CASSLNGQGPSGNTIYF,TGCGCCAGCAGCTTGAATGGACAGGGCCCCTCTGGAAACACCATATATTTT
-,TRBJ2-3,TRBV7-9,16,-,CASSPLAWRATDTQYF,TGTGCCAGCAGCCCCCTGGCGTGGCGGGCCACAGATACGCAGTATTTT